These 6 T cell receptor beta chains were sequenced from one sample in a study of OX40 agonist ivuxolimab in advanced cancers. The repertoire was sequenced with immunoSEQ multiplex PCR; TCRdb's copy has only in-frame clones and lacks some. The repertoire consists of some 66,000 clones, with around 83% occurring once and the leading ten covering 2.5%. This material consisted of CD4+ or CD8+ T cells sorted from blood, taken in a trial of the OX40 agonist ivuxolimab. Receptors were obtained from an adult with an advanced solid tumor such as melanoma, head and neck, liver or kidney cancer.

The CDR3 DNA reads TGTGCCAGCAGGAGGAGGCGGACAGGGGACTACGAGCAGTACTTC. Its protein is CASRRRRTGDYEQYF. V gene TRBV27 combines with J gene TRBJ2-7; 9 positions agree with TRBD1. The CDR3 contains 15 residues. V shed 6 bases, J shed 3 bases, and the junction held 9 bases outside the gene matches. From germline, CDR1 is MNHEY and CDR2 SMNVEV (reference sequence).

The CDR3: CASSHGQGASTEAFF. CDR3 DNA: TGTGCCAGCAGCCACGGACAGGGGGCAAGCACTGAAGCTTTCTTT. This rearrangement joins TRBV6-5 to TRBJ1-1; 11 nucleotides align to TRBD1. After removal of 6 bases from V and 4 bases from J, the junction contained 7 bases not matched to a gene. CDR3 length equals 15 residues. CDR1 is MNHEY, CDR2 SVGAGI, per germline.

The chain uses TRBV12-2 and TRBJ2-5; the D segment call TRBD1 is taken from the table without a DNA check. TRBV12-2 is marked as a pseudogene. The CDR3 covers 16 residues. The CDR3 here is CASRFRRFTSQETQYF. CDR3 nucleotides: TGTGCAAGTCGCTTTCGCAGGTTCACCTCTCAAGAGACCCAGTACTTC.

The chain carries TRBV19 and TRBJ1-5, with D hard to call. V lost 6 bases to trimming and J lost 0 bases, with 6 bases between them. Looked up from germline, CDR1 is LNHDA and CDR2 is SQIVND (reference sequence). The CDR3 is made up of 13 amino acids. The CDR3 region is CASRDYSNQPQHF. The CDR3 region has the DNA TGTGCCAGTAGGGATTATAGCAATCAGCCCCAGCATTTT.

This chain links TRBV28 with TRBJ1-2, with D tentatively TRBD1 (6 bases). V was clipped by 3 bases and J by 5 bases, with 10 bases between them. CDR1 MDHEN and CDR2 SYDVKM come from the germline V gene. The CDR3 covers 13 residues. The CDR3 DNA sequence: TGTGCCAGCAGTTTTGGGACACCATATGGCTACACCTTC. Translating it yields CASSFGTPYGYTF.

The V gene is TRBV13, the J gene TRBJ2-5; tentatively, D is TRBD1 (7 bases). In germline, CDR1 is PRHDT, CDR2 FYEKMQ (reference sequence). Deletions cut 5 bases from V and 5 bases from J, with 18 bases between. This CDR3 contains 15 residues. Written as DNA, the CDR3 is TGTGCCAGCAGCCCGTCGGAGGGGGCTGGGGAGACCCAGTACTTC. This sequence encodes CASSPSEGAGETQYF.